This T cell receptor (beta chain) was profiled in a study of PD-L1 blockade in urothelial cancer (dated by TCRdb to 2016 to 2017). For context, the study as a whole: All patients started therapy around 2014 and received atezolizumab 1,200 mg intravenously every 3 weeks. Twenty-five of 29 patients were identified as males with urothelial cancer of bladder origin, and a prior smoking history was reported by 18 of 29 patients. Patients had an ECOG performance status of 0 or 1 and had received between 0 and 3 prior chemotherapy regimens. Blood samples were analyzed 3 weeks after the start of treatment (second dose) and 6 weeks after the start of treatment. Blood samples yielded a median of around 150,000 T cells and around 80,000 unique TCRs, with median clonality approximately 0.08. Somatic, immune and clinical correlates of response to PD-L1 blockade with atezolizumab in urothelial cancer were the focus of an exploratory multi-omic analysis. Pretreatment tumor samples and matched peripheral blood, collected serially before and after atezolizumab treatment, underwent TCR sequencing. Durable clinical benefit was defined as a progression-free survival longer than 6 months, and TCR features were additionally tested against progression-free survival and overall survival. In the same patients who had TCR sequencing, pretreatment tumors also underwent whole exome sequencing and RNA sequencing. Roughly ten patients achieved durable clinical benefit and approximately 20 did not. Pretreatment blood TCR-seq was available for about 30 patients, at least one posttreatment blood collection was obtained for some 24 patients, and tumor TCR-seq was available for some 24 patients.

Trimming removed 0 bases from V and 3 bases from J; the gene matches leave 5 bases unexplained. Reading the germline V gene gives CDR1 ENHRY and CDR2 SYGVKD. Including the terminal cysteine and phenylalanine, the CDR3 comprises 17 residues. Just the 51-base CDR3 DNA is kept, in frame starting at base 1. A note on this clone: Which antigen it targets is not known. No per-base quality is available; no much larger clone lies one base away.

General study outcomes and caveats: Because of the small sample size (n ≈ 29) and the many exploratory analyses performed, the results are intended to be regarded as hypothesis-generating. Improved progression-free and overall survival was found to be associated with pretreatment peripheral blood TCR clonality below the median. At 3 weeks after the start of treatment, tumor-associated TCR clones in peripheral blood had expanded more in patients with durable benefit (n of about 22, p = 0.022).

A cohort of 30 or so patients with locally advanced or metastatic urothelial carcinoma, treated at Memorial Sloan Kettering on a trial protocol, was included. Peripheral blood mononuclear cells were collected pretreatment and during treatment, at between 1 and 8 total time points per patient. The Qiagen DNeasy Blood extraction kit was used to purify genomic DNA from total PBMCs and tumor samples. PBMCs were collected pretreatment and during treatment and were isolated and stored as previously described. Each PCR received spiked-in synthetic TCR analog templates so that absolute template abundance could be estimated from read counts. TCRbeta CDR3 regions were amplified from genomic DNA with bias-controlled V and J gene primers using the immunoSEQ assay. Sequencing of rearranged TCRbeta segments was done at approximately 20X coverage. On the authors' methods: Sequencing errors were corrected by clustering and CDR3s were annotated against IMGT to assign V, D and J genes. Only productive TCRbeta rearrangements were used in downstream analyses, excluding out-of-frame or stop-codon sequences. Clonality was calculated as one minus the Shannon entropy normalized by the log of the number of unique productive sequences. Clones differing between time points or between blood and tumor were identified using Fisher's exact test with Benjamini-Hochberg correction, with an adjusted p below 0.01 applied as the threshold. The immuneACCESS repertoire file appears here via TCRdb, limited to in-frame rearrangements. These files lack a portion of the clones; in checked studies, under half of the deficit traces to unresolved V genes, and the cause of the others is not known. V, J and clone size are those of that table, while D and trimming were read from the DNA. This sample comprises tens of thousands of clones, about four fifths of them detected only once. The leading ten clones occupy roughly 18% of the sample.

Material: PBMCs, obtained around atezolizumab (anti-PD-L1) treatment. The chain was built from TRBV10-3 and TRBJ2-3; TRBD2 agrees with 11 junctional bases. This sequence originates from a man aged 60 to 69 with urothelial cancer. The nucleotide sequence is TGTGCCATCAGTGAGTCGGCTAGCGGGGGGAGGACAGATACGCAGTATTTT. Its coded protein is CAISESASGGRTDTQYF.